A selection of T cell receptor beta chains follows, all from one sample in a study of blood T cell repertoires in COVID-19. Assay: immunoSEQ multiplex PCR; the TCRdb copy retains only in-frame clones and omits some. This repertoire shows under 300,000 clones, approximately 86% found once; its top ten account for more than 6.5%. Sequenced material: peripheral blood. The receptors shown here come from a woman aged 70-85 years with active or convalescent COVID-19. Both conserved end residues are part of each CDR3. The D gene is left open where the match is weak. A clone size is listed for some rows: how often the clone was seen (once, few, many), or a class if it is expanded.

j_call d_call clone_size v_call cdr3_aa cdr3_nt
TRBJ1-1 - - TRBV15 CATTQPRGNTEAFF TGTGCCACCACTCAACCCCGAGGGAACACTGAAGCTTTCTTT
TRBJ1-4 - - TRBV5-1 CASSLRGLGTNEKLFF TGCGCCAGCAGCTTGAGGGGTCTGGGAACTAATGAAAAACTGTTTTTT
TRBJ2-3 TRBD2 - TRBV4-3 CASSPGGTDTQYF TGCGCCAGCAGCCCGGGAGGGACAGATACGCAGTATTTT
TRBJ1-6 TRBD1 - TRBV11-2 CASSFLDRQNSPLHF TGTGCCAGCAGCTTTTTGGACAGGCAAAATTCACCCCTCCACTTT
TRBJ1-4 - - TRBV19 CASSIGTGTNEKLFF TGTGCCAGTAGTATAGGTACAGGGACTAATGAAAAACTGTTTTTT
TRBJ1-2 - - TRBV6-6 CASSSGGNYGYTF TGTGCCAGCAGTTCCGGGGGGAACTATGGCTACACCTTC
TRBJ2-7 - few TRBV6-5 CASSLGSSYEQYF TGTGCCAGCAGTCTAGGGAGCTCCTACGAGCAGTACTTC
TRBJ1-1 - - TRBV6-5 CASSYTGDTEAFF TGTGCCAGCAGTTACACCGGAGACACTGAAGCTTTCTTT
TRBJ2-2 - - TRBV5-1 CASSWTTGELFF TGCGCCAGCAGCTGGACTACCGGGGAGCTGTTTTTT
TRBJ1-1 TRBD1 - TRBV19 CASSQRSGGPNTEAFF TGTGCCAGTAGCCAACGGTCAGGGGGCCCTAACACTGAAGCTTTCTTT
TRBJ2-1 TRBD1 - TRBV19 CASTPTGSSYNEQFF TGTGCCAGTACTCCGACAGGGAGCTCCTACAATGAGCAGTTCTTC
TRBJ1-1 TRBD1 - TRBV4-3 CASSLQGGGGINTEAFF TGCGCCAGCAGCCTCCAAGGAGGGGGCGGTATAAACACTGAAGCTTTCTTT
TRBJ2-1 - few TRBV3-1/TRBV3-2 CASSPPRGEQFF TGTGCCAGCAGCCCCCCCCGGGGGGAGCAGTTCTTC
TRBJ1-1 - - TRBV24-1 CATSLRANTEAFF TGTGCCACCAGTCTCAGGGCGAACACTGAAGCTTTCTTT
TRBJ1-6 - once TRBV11-2 CASSFGGSGVSPLHF TGTGCCAGCAGCTTCGGTGGTAGCGGAGTTTCACCCCTCCACTTT
TRBJ2-7 TRBD1 - TRBV12-3/TRBV12-4 CASSFGPKGQGYF TGTGCCAGCAGTTTTGGCCCCAAGGGACAGGGATACTTC
TRBJ1-2 TRBD1 - TRBV2 CASSDVRQGAGGYTF TGTGCCAGCAGTGATGTGAGACAGGGGGCTGGAGGCTACACCTTC
TRBJ2-5 - - TRBV5-4 CASRWRGDQETQYF TGTGCCAGCAGATGGCGGGGAGATCAAGAGACCCAGTACTTC
TRBJ2-7 - - TRBV5-8 CASSLRSSYEQYF TGTGCCAGCAGCCTGCGAAGCTCCTACGAGCAGTACTTC
TRBJ1-4 - - TRBV5-5 CASSLDVRFPYEKLFF TGTGCCAGCAGCTTAGATGTCCGGTTCCCATATGAAAAACTGTTTTTT
TRBJ1-5 - - TRBV28 CASILSSGKEMDQPQHF TGTGCCAGCATTCTCTCCTCGGGGAAGGAAATGGATCAGCCCCAGCATTTT
TRBJ1-6 - - TRBV18 CASSPNGEGPLHF TGTGCCAGCTCACCAAACGGCGAGGGACCCCTCCACTTT
TRBJ2-5 - few TRBV20-1 CSASFGTGGGTQYF TGCAGTGCTAGTTTTGGGACTGGGGGAGGGACCCAGTACTTC
TRBJ1-2 - once TRBV6-2/TRBV6-3 CASSYDGENYGYTF TGTGCCAGCAGTTACGATGGGGAGAACTATGGCTACACCTTC
TRBJ2-2 - - TRBV19 CACMLGPGELFF TGTGCCTGCATGTTGGGGCCCGGGGAGCTGTTTTTT
TRBJ1-2 TRBD1 - TRBV10-3 CAISTDREYGYTF TGTGCCATCAGTACCGACAGGGAGTATGGCTACACCTTC
TRBJ2-3 TRBD1 - TRBV18 CASSPTGGLTDTQYF TGTGCCAGCTCGCCGACAGGGGGCTTAACAGATACGCAGTATTTT
TRBJ2-3 - - TRBV4-2 CASSQGAASGTDTQYF TGTGCCAGCAGCCAAGGTGCGGCGTCGGGCACAGATACGCAGTATTTT
TRBJ1-2 TRBD1 - TRBV27 CASGIQGKVDYGYTF TGTGCCAGCGGAATACAGGGGAAGGTCGACTATGGCTACACCTTC
TRBJ1-5 TRBD1 - TRBV12-5 CASGAQGLRNQPQHF TGTGCTAGTGGTGCACAGGGGTTAAGAAATCAGCCCCAGCATTTT
TRBJ1-6 - - TRBV27 CASSLVGGDNSPLHF TGTGCCAGCAGTTTAGTAGGGGGAGATAATTCACCCCTCCACTTT
TRBJ1-3 - - TRBV29-1 CSVPGNSGNTIYF TGCAGCGTCCCCGGGAACTCTGGAAACACCATATATTTT
TRBJ1-1 - - TRBV7-9 CASSLHTGVEAFF TGTGCCAGCAGCTTACATACCGGGGTCGAAGCTTTCTTT
TRBJ1-2 - once TRBV6-4 CASSEGHPYGYTF TGTGCCAGCAGTGAGGGACACCCCTATGGCTACACCTTC
TRBJ1-3 - - TRBV7-6 CASSLGGGLGAGNTIYF TGTGCCAGCAGCTTAGGCGGTGGGTTAGGCGCTGGAAACACCATATATTTT
TRBJ1-1 - - TRBV19 CASSLGPIRAVNTEAFF TGTGCCAGTAGTCTTGGGCCGATAAGAGCCGTGAACACTGAAGCTTTCTTT
TRBJ2-3 - - TRBV3-1/TRBV3-2 CASSHVTSTDTQYF TGTGCCAGCAGCCATGTTACTAGCACAGATACGCAGTATTTT
TRBJ2-5 - - TRBV5-1 CASGDPRMSQETQYF TGCGCCAGCGGAGACCCGAGGATGTCCCAAGAGACCCAGTACTTC
TRBJ2-5 - - TRBV6-2/TRBV6-3 CASSYAAGVTETQYF TGTGCCAGCAGTTACGCGGCAGGGGTTACGGAGACCCAGTACTTC
TRBJ2-2 - - TRBV24-1 CATSKGKSGELFF TGTGCCACCAGCAAGGGGAAGTCCGGGGAGCTGTTTTTT
TRBJ2-7 TRBD1 - TRBV2 CASTGRGTAKTEQYF TGTGCCAGCACGGGTCGAGGGACAGCAAAAACGGAGCAGTACTTC
TRBJ2-5 - - TRBV9 CASSVVAGQETQYF TGTGCCAGCAGCGTAGTGGCAGGCCAAGAGACCCAGTACTTC
TRBJ2-1 - - TRBV4-2 CASSQESGRGWEFF TGTGCCAGCAGCCAGGAAAGTGGCCGGGGGTGGGAGTTCTTC
TRBJ1-5 - - TRBV27 CASSEDRSNQPQHF TGTGCCAGCAGTGAAGACAGATCCAATCAGCCCCAGCATTTT
TRBJ1-6 - - TRBV7-2 CASSFGDNYNSPLHF TGTGCCAGCAGCTTCGGGGACAACTATAATTCACCCCTCCACTTT